This T cell receptor beta chain was captured in a study of CD8+ T cells in alopecia areata. With V trimmed by 3 bases and J by 7 bases, 6 bases remained unmatched. CDR1 is SGHTA and CDR2 is FQGNSA in the germline V gene. The CDR3 has 14 residues. The treatment: oral pan-JAK inhibitor, 5-10 mg twice daily. Isolation of CD4+ and CD8+ T cells from PBMCs was achieved by sorting. Sequencing used cDNA as its template, made by extracting RNA and reverse transcribing it. The data were produced by immunoSEQ multiplex PCR, yet TCRdb's version contains in-frame clones alone and is incomplete. The sample contains 150,000 to 200,000 clones, approximately 57% of which appear only once. General study points: Having just one nonresponder leaves the connection between baseline CD8+ expansion and response unresolved.

Of note for this clone: The target antigen is unknown.

The clonotype comes from a human donor with alopecia areata. The genes are TRBV7-2 and TRBJ2-1; 7 positions match TRBD1. The starting material was CD4+ T cells sorted from blood, obtained at week 24, from a patient treated with tofacitinib. In DNA form, the CDR3 reads TGTGCCAGCAGCTTTCGGGGACAGTGGAATGAGCAGTTCTTC. This encodes CASSFRGQWNEQFF.